Listed below are T cell receptor beta chains from one sample, sequenced in a study of monozygotic twins with inflammatory bowel disease. TCRdb re-called the 5' RACE reads and gives one entry per CDR3 protein, without DNA. The sample shows hundreds of thousands of distinct CDR3 sequences, and roughly 2.2% sits with its ten largest clones. The sample was blood. These receptors all come from a human donor with ulcerative colitis or Crohn's disease, or a healthy co-twin of an affected twin (not recorded which). Each CDR3 is given with its conserved first and last residue.

J gene: TRBJ2-3; V gene: TRBV19; CDR3 protein: CASSTLSGAIDTQYF
J gene: TRBJ1-2; V gene: TRBV25-1; CDR3 protein: CASSEGTGGRGKGYTF
J gene: TRBJ1-2; V gene: TRBV18; CDR3 protein: CASSPRDKANYGYTF
J gene: TRBJ2-3; V gene: TRBV20-1; CDR3 protein: CSGGGTTTDTQYF
J gene: TRBJ1-1; V gene: TRBV5-1; CDR3 protein: CASSFTGTEAIEAFF
J gene: TRBJ2-7; V gene: TRBV15; CDR3 protein: CATSRDTYSYEQYF
J gene: TRBJ2-7; V gene: TRBV20-1; CDR3 protein: CSAPTGTPREQYF
J gene: TRBJ2-3; V gene: TRBV5-1; CDR3 protein: CASSLDPGGKTDTQYF
J gene: TRBJ2-5; V gene: TRBV12-3/TRBV12-4; CDR3 protein: CASGLDRVEETQHF
J gene: TRBJ2-1; V gene: TRBV20-1; CDR3 protein: CSASAQNEQFF
J gene: TRBJ2-4; V gene: TRBV29-1; CDR3 protein: CSVGREDRNIQYF
J gene: TRBJ1-2; V gene: TRBV12-3/TRBV12-4; CDR3 protein: CASSSRRGDGYTF
J gene: TRBJ2-3; V gene: TRBV20-1; CDR3 protein: CSASLADRGLTDTQYF
J gene: TRBJ2-7; V gene: TRBV12-3/TRBV12-4; CDR3 protein: CASSLSQDWVQYF
J gene: TRBJ1-6; V gene: TRBV20-1; CDR3 protein: CSAGSGRPNSPLHF
J gene: TRBJ2-5; V gene: TRBV20-1; CDR3 protein: CSGGTQEIQYF
J gene: TRBJ2-2; V gene: TRBV7-6; CDR3 protein: CASARTGQPTGELFF
J gene: TRBJ1-3; V gene: TRBV6-1; CDR3 protein: CASREDGPLNGNTIYF
J gene: TRBJ1-1; V gene: TRBV6-5; CDR3 protein: CASSYVRLGNTEAFF
J gene: TRBJ2-5; V gene: TRBV7-6; CDR3 protein: CASNTGVGETQYF
J gene: TRBJ1-1; V gene: TRBV12-3/TRBV12-4; CDR3 protein: CASSLPSREQGNTEAFF
J gene: TRBJ2-3; V gene: TRBV7-2; CDR3 protein: CASSLYGVPTDTQYF
J gene: TRBJ1-1; V gene: TRBV6-5; CDR3 protein: CASSFGGTVNTEAFF
J gene: TRBJ2-7; V gene: TRBV19; CDR3 protein: CASSPGDRAYEQYF
J gene: TRBJ1-2; V gene: TRBV20-1; CDR3 protein: CSARVIAGGGLFSNYGYTF
J gene: TRBJ1-1; V gene: TRBV5-1; CDR3 protein: CASSLGANTEAFF
J gene: TRBJ1-4; V gene: TRBV3-1; CDR3 protein: CASKTGGGAGKLFF
J gene: TRBJ1-6; V gene: TRBV3-1; CDR3 protein: CASSQMMTGANSPLHF
J gene: TRBJ1-2; V gene: TRBV12-3/TRBV12-4; CDR3 protein: CASSWGEMGGYTF
J gene: TRBJ1-2; V gene: TRBV29-1; CDR3 protein: CSGQDSYGYTF
J gene: TRBJ2-1; V gene: TRBV11-2; CDR3 protein: CASSPFGQGALFF
J gene: TRBJ2-1; V gene: TRBV12-3/TRBV12-4; CDR3 protein: CDSSLEAGQYNEQFF
J gene: TRBJ1-1; V gene: TRBV10-3; CDR3 protein: CAINTGQGVTEAFF
J gene: TRBJ2-1; V gene: TRBV27; CDR3 protein: CASSFLRGLAGGTRDYNEQFF
J gene: TRBJ2-7; V gene: TRBV20-1; CDR3 protein: CSFLPRDRVDYEQYF
J gene: TRBJ2-3; V gene: TRBV3-1; CDR3 protein: CASTTSGSVYTQYF
J gene: TRBJ2-1; V gene: TRBV10-3; CDR3 protein: CAISGGSYNEQFF
J gene: TRBJ2-5; V gene: TRBV7-9; CDR3 protein: CASSSNRVLQETQYF
J gene: TRBJ2-1; V gene: TRBV20-1; CDR3 protein: CSALGLVSSYNEQFF
J gene: TRBJ1-2; V gene: TRBV12-3/TRBV12-4; CDR3 protein: CASSFGQGVNYGYTF
J gene: TRBJ1-1; V gene: TRBV20-1; CDR3 protein: CSARTPQGDTEAFF
J gene: TRBJ1-2; V gene: TRBV12-5; CDR3 protein: CASGPNPGQTNYGYTF
J gene: TRBJ2-7; V gene: TRBV4-3; CDR3 protein: CASSQVLSGRGYEQYF
J gene: TRBJ2-7; V gene: TRBV7-8; CDR3 protein: CASSFWGQSYEQYF
J gene: TRBJ1-2; V gene: TRBV3-1; CDR3 protein: CASSQGGTAYGYTF
J gene: TRBJ1-1; V gene: TRBV19; CDR3 protein: CASSTGQGAGTEAFF
J gene: TRBJ1-1; V gene: TRBV12-3/TRBV12-4; CDR3 protein: CASTGGLMNTEAFF
J gene: TRBJ2-1; V gene: TRBV5-1; CDR3 protein: CASGYEGYNEQFF
J gene: TRBJ1-1; V gene: TRBV15; CDR3 protein: CATSRSMPMNTEAFF
J gene: TRBJ2-2; V gene: TRBV5-1; CDR3 protein: CASSWTALGGELFF